The 22 T cell receptor beta chains listed next were all sequenced from one sample in a study of T cell responses to AZD1222 COVID-19 vaccine. Repertoires were generated with immunoSEQ multiplex PCR, while TCRdb's copy carries only in-frame clones and drops some. The table has approximately 94,000 clones, about 87% seen once. The sequencing used peripheral blood, collected on day 0 of AZD1222 vaccination. Every receptor here comes from an adult in good health.

V is TRBV7-9 and J is TRBJ2-1; D is ambiguous. Germline V gene lookup returns CDR1 SEHNR and CDR2 FQNEAQ (reference sequence). CDR3 size: 13 residues. Deletions cut 2 bases from V and 4 bases from J, with 6 bases between. CDR3 sequence (DNA): TGTGCCAGCAGCTTACCGATGTACAATGAGCAGTTCTTC. Its protein is CASSLPMYNEQFF.

The V and J genes are TRBV15 and TRBJ1-4; the match to TRBD1 covers 7 bases. Trimming at V came to 6 bases and at J to 0 bases, leaving 10 bases not matched to a gene. The CDR3 consists of 17 residues. Germline V gene lookup returns CDR1 LNHNV and CDR2 YYDKDF (reference sequence). The CDR3 reads CATSPRDSSATNEKLFF. The CDR3 DNA reads TGTGCCACCAGTCCGAGGGACAGCAGTGCAACTAATGAAAAACTGTTTTTT.

CDR3 nucleotide sequence: TGTGCCAGCAGCCACGACTTCTGCGGGTATGGCTACACCTTC. Residues: CASSHDFCGYGYTF. The J gene is TRBJ1-2, the V gene TRBV11-3, with D unclear. V lost 5 bases and J lost 5, with 15 bases in between. CDR3 length equals 14 residues. Germline V gives CDR1 SGHNT, CDR2 YENEEA.

J is TRBJ2-5 and V is TRBV3-1 (or the pseudogene TRBV3-2), with 9 bases that match TRBD2. There are 14 residues in the CDR3. From germline, CDR1 is LGHDT and CDR2 YNNKEL (reference sequence). The trim removed 4 bases at V and 5 bases at J, leaving 5 bases unmatched. The CDR3 sequence is CASSPGTSPETQYF. The CDR3 region has the DNA TGTGCCAGCAGCCCTGGGACTAGCCCGGAGACCCAGTACTTC.

This rearrangement joins TRBV13 to TRBJ2-1, with D perhaps TRBD2 (6 bases). From germline, CDR1 is PRHDT and CDR2 FYEKMQ (reference sequence). CDR3 length equals 14 residues. Trimming took 5 bases from V and 4 from J, leaving 12 bases between them. The CDR3 reads CASSTGTAYNEQFF. The CDR3 nucleotides read TGTGCCAGCAGCACCGGGACTGCTTACAATGAGCAGTTCTTC.

The chain links TRBV11-3 to TRBJ2-2; 14 nucleotides align to TRBD2. CDR3 length: 16 residues. V lost 5 bases to trimming and J lost 7 bases; unmatched junction nucleotides: 6. CDR1 is SGHNT, CDR2 YENEEA, per germline. The CDR3, as DNA: TGTGCCAGCAGCCCCGGACTAGCGGGAGGTCGCGGGGAGCTGTTTTTT. Its translation is CASSPGLAGGRGELFF.

The count of this clone is one. The gene calls are TRBV5-1 and TRBJ1-4; tentatively, D is TRBD1 (5 bases). Trimming left V 3 bases short and J 5 bases short, with 14 bases between. This CDR3 has 15 amino acids. Germline V lookup: CDR1 SGHRS, CDR2 YFSETQ. For the CDR3, the DNA is TGCGCCAGCAGCTCGCAGGGAAGCGGAAATGAAAAACTGTTTTTT. As protein: CASSSQGSGNEKLFF. Complete variable domain (other parts from reference TRBV5-1 and TRBJ1-4): KAGVTQTPRYLIKTRGQQVTLSCSPISGHRSVSWYQQTPGQGLQFLFEYFSETQRNKGNFPGRFSGRQFSNSRSEMNVSTLELGDSALYLCASSSQGSGNEKLFFGSGTQLSVL.

This chain links TRBV5-1 with TRBJ2-5; 10 nucleotides align to TRBD2. The CDR3 consists of 14 residues. Looked up from germline, CDR1 is SGHRS and CDR2 is YFSETQ. The V segment lost 3 bases and the J segment 3 bases; nucleotides outside the gene matches: 2. Here the CDR3 reads CASSSGLAEETQYF. As DNA, the CDR3 is TGCGCCAGCAGCTCAGGACTAGCGGAAGAGACCCAGTACTTC.

V is TRBV19 and J is TRBJ1-1, with D unresolved. Trimming shortened V by 3 bases and J by 5 bases, and 7 bases separated the two germline ends. Germline CDR1 is LNHDA and CDR2 is SQIVND (reference sequence). This CDR3 contains 12 residues. CDR3 sequence reads: CASSILGTEAFF. CDR3 coding DNA: TGTGCCAGTAGTATCCTTGGGACTGAAGCTTTCTTT.

The chain carries TRBV4-3 and TRBJ2-5, with D tentatively TRBD2 (6 bases). The ends were cut back, 4 bases at V and 4 bases at J, with 16 bases in the middle. The CDR3 contains 15 residues. Germline-derived CDR1 and CDR2 are LGHNA and YSLEER. This CDR3 is CASSPARGYGETQYF. The CDR3 coding sequence is TGCGCCAGCAGCCCAGCTCGGGGGTACGGAGAGACCCAGTACTTC.

This chain uses TRBV4-3 with TRBJ1-1, with 8 bases lining up with TRBD1. This CDR3 contains 14 residues. With V trimmed by 5 bases and J by 1 base, 3 bases remained unmatched. Germline loops: CDR1 LGHNA, CDR2 YSLEER. The CDR3: CASSDRGANTEAFF. CDR3 nucleotide sequence: TGCGCCAGCAGCGACAGGGGTGCGAACACTGAAGCTTTCTTT.

V gene TRBV6-6 combines with J gene TRBJ2-3; 7 bases line up with TRBD2. With 3 bases clipped from V and 1 base from J, the junction kept 4 bases outside the gene matches. CDR3 length equals 15 residues. Germline values: CDR1 MNHNY, CDR2 SVGAGI (reference sequence). The CDR3 loop reads CASSYSGGGTDTQYF. The CDR3 DNA sequence: TGTGCCAGCAGTTATTCGGGAGGTGGCACAGATACGCAGTATTTT.

The chain carries TRBV6-2 or TRBV6-3 and TRBJ1-5; D might be TRBD1 (6 bases). CDR1 is MNHEY and CDR2 is SVGEGT in the germline V gene. The CDR3 has 18 residues. The V gene lost 0 bases and the J gene lost 1 base, with 16 bases spanning the gap. Here the CDR3 reads CASSYSSGQGQSNQPQHF. CDR3 sequence (DNA): TGTGCCAGCAGTTACTCGTCAGGGCAGGGGCAAAGCAATCAGCCCCAGCATTTT.

This chain links TRBV9 with TRBJ2-2; 8 nucleotides agree with TRBD2. Germline assignment: CDR1 SGDLS and CDR2 YYNGEE. With 4 bases clipped from V and 4 bases from J, the junction kept 6 bases outside the gene matches. The CDR3 loop spans 15 amino acids. The CDR3 reads CASSPASGSTGELFF. CDR3 DNA: TGTGCCAGCAGCCCGGCGAGCGGGAGCACCGGGGAGCTGTTTTTT.

The CDR3 region has the DNA TGTGCCAGCAGAAGGGACAGGGGCAATCAGCCCCAGCATTTT. Protein product: CASRRDRGNQPQHF. The chain employs TRBV21-1 and TRBJ1-5; the table gives TRBD1 as D, unverified against the DNA. TRBV21-1 is labeled a pseudogene. CDR3 size: 14 residues.

The V and J genes are TRBV4-2 and TRBJ2-5, with 7 bases identical to TRBD2. The ends lost 3 bases at V and 2 bases at J; junction bases unmatched: 12. Looked up from germline, CDR1 is LGHNA and CDR2 is YNFKEQ. CDR3 length: 17 residues. The CDR3 DNA follows: TGTGCCAGCAGCCAGGACCCCGGGACTACCTTACAAGAGACCCAGTACTTC. It codes for CASSQDPGTTLQETQYF.

This clone has a single count. The rearrangement joins TRBV19 to TRBJ1-1; the match to TRBD1 covers 7 bases. CDR1 LNHDA and CDR2 SQIVND come from the germline V gene (reference sequence). The trim removed 4 bases at V and 0 bases at J, leaving 11 bases unmatched. The CDR3 covers 17 residues. As DNA, the CDR3 is TGTGCCAGTAGTAGTATTTCTAGGACAGGACTGAACACTGAAGCTTTCTTT. Translated: CASSSISRTGLNTEAFF.

The chain employs TRBV27 and TRBJ1-5; D is unresolved. The CDR3 runs 12 residues. V gave up 3 bases and J gave up 6 bases, with 6 bases separating them. Germline V gene data show CDR1 as MNHEY and CDR2 as SMNVEV (reference sequence). CDR3 in amino acids: CASSLGGQPQHF. CDR3 DNA sequence: TGTGCCAGCAGTTTGGGTGGTCAGCCCCAGCATTTT.

The CDR3 nucleotides are TGTGCCAGCAGCCTCGGGACAGCTCGCTATGGCTACACCTTC. Protein product: CASSLGTARYGYTF. J is TRBJ1-2 and V is TRBV7-2, with TRBD1 matching over 7 bases. The CDR3 extends over 14 amino acids. The V gene's germline CDR1 is SGHTA and CDR2 FQGNSA. Trimming cost V 5 bases and J 4 bases; bases outside gene matches: 7.

The sample holds a few counts of this clone. V is TRBV7-2 and J is TRBJ1-3; 7 nucleotides match TRBD1. The V gene end was trimmed by 1 base and the J gene end by 4 bases; junction bases not matched to a gene: 4. The CDR3 length is 15 residues. Germline V gene data show CDR1 as SGHTA and CDR2 as FQGNSA. Written as DNA, the CDR3 is TGTGCCAGCAGCTTAGAGGGGGCTTACGGAAACACCATATATTTT. Its translation: CASSLEGAYGNTIYF. Filled out from reference TRBV7-2 and TRBJ1-3, the complete variable domain reads GAGVSQSPSNKVTEKGKDVELRCDPISGHTALYWYRQSLGQGLEFLIYFQGNSAPDKSGLPSDRFSAERTGGSVSTLTIQRTQQEDSAVYLCASSLEGAYGNTIYFGEGSWLTVV.

The chain couples TRBV11-3 to TRBJ2-1; TRBD2 agrees at 7 bases. The CDR3 spans 15 residues. V was pared by 3 bases and J by 5 bases, with 7 bases of the junction left unmatched. CDR1 SGHNT and CDR2 YENEEA come from the germline V gene. The CDR3 DNA is TGTGCCAGCAGCTTTGGCGGGAGCCTAGACAATGAGCAGTTCTTC. Protein: CASSFGGSLDNEQFF.

The rearrangement uses TRBV27 and TRBJ1-2, with D perhaps TRBD1 (5 bases). The CDR3 covers 13 residues. Per the germline V gene, CDR1 is MNHEY and CDR2 is SMNVEV (reference sequence). V was pared by 3 bases and J by 14 bases, with 19 bases between. The CDR3 region is CASSLVLGALRTF. The CDR3 nucleotides read TGTGCCAGCAGTTTGGTCTTAGGGGCCCTTCGTACCTTC.